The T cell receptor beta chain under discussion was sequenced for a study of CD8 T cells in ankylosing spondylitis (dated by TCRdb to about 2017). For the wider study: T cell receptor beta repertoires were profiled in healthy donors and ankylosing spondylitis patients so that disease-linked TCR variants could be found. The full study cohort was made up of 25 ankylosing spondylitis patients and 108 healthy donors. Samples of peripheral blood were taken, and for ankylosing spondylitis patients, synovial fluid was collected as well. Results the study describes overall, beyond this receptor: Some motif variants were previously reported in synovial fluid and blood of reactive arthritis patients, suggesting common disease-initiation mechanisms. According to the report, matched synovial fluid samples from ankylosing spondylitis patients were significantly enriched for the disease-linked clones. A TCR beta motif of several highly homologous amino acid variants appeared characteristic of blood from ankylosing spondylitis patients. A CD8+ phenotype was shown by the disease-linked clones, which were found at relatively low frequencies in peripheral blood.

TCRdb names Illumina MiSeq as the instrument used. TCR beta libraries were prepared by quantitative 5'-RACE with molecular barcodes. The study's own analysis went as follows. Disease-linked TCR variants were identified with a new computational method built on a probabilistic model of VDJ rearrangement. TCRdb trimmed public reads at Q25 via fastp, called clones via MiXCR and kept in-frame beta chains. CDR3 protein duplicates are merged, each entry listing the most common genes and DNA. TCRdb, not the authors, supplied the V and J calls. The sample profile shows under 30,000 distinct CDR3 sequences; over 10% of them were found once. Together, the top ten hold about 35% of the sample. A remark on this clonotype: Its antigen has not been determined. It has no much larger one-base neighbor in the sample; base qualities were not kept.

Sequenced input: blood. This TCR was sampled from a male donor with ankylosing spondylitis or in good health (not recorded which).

For the CDR3, the sequence is CSVEVYNEQFF. The nucleotides read TGCAGCGTTGAGGTCTACAATGAGCAGTTCTTC. Rearrangement joined TRBV29-1 to TRBJ2-1; the D gene remains uncertain. CDR1 and CDR2, looked up from the germline V gene, are SQVTM and ANQGSEA. The CDR3 holds 11 amino acids from the cysteine to the phenylalanine. Only CDR3 DNA is held: 33 bases, read in frame from base 1. V loses 3 bases of germline sequence and J loses 3 bases, and the interval between the two ends is 3 bases.